These 3 T cell receptor beta chains share one sample of origin, sequenced in a study of blood T cell repertoires in COVID-19. The repertoire was sequenced with immunoSEQ multiplex PCR; TCRdb's copy has only in-frame clones and lacks some. The table has roughly 190,000 clones, roughly 84% seen once. The specimen was PBMCs or T cells enriched from blood (not recorded which). These receptor sequences come from a woman aged 30 to 39 who had been exposed to COVID-19.

V and J are TRBV10-3 and TRBJ2-1; D possibly corresponds to TRBD1 (5 bases). In germline, CDR1 is ENHRY, CDR2 SYGVKD. V dropped 5 bases and J dropped 0 bases, with 8 bases sitting between them. There are 14 residues in the CDR3. The CDR3 here is CAISFDSSYNEQFF. Here the CDR3 DNA reads TGTGCCATCAGTTTTGACAGCTCCTACAATGAGCAGTTCTTC.

The V call is TRBV7-3, the J call TRBJ2-3; tentatively, D is TRBD2 (6 bases). The germline V and J ends were trimmed by 10 bases and 2 bases, with 13 bases remaining between them. The CDR3 loop spans 13 amino acids. Germline CDR1 is SGHTA and CDR2 is FQGTGA. Here the CDR3 DNA reads TGTGCCACCCCCCCGGGGGACACAGATACGCAGTATTTT. Translated: CATPPGDTDTQYF. Full variable domain (missing parts from reference TRBV7-3 and TRBJ2-3): GAGVSQTPSNKVTEKGKYVELRCDPISGHTALYWYRQSLGQGPEFLIYFQGTGAADDSGLPNDRFFAVRPEGSVSTLKIQRTERGDSAVYLCATPPGDTDTQYFGPGTRLTVL.

The chain uses TRBV7-8 and TRBJ2-5; no reliable D call. The V end was cut by 1 base, the J end by 1 base, with 19 bases between. The germline CDR1 and CDR2 sequences are SGHVS and FQNEAQ. The CDR3 sequence is 18 residues long. CDR3 DNA: TGTGCCAGCAGCTTAGATTTCCCCGGCGGAGTCGGCCAAGAGACCCAGTACTTC. It yields the protein CASSLDFPGGVGQETQYF.